A selection of T cell receptor beta chains follows, all from one sample in a study of blood T cell repertoires in COVID-19. TCRdb's table, derived via immunoSEQ multiplex PCR, lists solely in-frame clones and lacks some. The sample includes about 210,000 clones, about nine tenths seen only once; the top ten take about 1.8%. Material for sequencing was peripheral blood. The source of these receptors is a man between 65 and 85 years old with acute or convalescent COVID-19. The CDR3 runs from the conserved cysteine through the conserved F or W. The order of the fields is CDR3 DNA, CDR3 protein, J gene, clone size, V gene, D gene. D genes are given only for firm matches. A row's size may be missing; if present it is once, few, many or a size class.

TGTGCCAGTAGTATATCACGGACTAGCACAGATACGCAGTATTTT | CASSISRTSTDTQYF | TRBJ2-3 | NA | TRBV19 | NA
TGTGCCAGCAGTAAAGAATCTAGCGGGAGGGCCATAGTGCAGTTCTTC | CASSKESSGRAIVQFF | TRBJ2-1 | few | TRBV3-1/TRBV3-2 | TRBD2
TGTGCCAGCAGTCCCGGTCCCCCTAGCGGGAGCTTCGGTGAGCAGTACTTC | CASSPGPPSGSFGEQYF | TRBJ2-7 | NA | TRBV27 | TRBD2
TGTGCCAGCAGCTCTGGGACAGGGGGTAACACCGGGGAGCTGTTTTTT | CASSSGTGGNTGELFF | TRBJ2-2 | NA | TRBV7-3 | TRBD1
TGTGCCAGCAGCGTAGGGGCAGGGATTCACACCGGGGAGCTGTTTTTT | CASSVGAGIHTGELFF | TRBJ2-2 | NA | TRBV9 | NA
TGCGCCAGCGGAAGGGGCACTGAAGCTTTCTTT | CASGRGTEAFF | TRBJ1-1 | NA | TRBV4-3 | NA
TGTGCCAGCAGCTTAGACGGTTCACCCCTCCACTTT | CASSLDGSPLHF | TRBJ1-6 | NA | TRBV7-9 | NA
TGTGCCAGCAGGCCACAGGGGACAATGAACACTGAAGCTTTCTTT | CASRPQGTMNTEAFF | TRBJ1-1 | NA | TRBV7-3 | TRBD1
TGTGCCAGCAGCTTAGGGGGCTGGGGCTACACCTTC | CASSLGGWGYTF | TRBJ1-2 | once | TRBV7-8 | NA
TGTGCCAGCAGTTTGGGGGCGCGATACGAGCAGTACTTC | CASSLGARYEQYF | TRBJ2-7 | NA | TRBV28 | NA
TGTGCCAGTACCCAGGGACAGGGAGGGTGGAACACTGAAGCTTTCTTT | CASTQGQGGWNTEAFF | TRBJ1-1 | few | TRBV19 | TRBD1
TGTGCCAGCAGCTCCGGGGTCGGAAAAAACATTCAGTACTTC | CASSSGVGKNIQYF | TRBJ2-4 | NA | TRBV5-8 | NA
TGTGCCAGCAGTTTAGAGGGGGCCTACGAGCAGTACTTC | CASSLEGAYEQYF | TRBJ2-7 | NA | TRBV12-3/TRBV12-4 | NA
TGCGCCAGCAGCCCATACAGGGGGGTTAGAGCCCCACAAGAGACCCAGTACTTC | CASSPYRGVRAPQETQYF | TRBJ2-5 | NA | TRBV5-1 | TRBD1
TGTGCCAGCAGCCCCCGGACAGGGGGCGCATCAGATACGCAGTATTTT | CASSPRTGGASDTQYF | TRBJ2-3 | NA | TRBV7-6 | TRBD1
TGTGCCATCAGTGATGTGGGGCAGGGGGCGCGAGCTTTCTTT | CAISDVGQGARAFF | TRBJ1-1 | NA | TRBV10-3 | TRBD1
TGTGCCAGCAGTACCGGGACTAGCGGGGTAGGAACCGGGGAGCTGTTTTTT | CASSTGTSGVGTGELFF | TRBJ2-2 | NA | TRBV6-2/TRBV6-3 | TRBD2